A selection of T cell receptor beta chains follows, all from one sample in a study of T cells in Graves' hyperthyroidism and ophthalmopathy. TCRdb re-derived calls from the multiplex PCR reads in MiXCR, one entry per CDR3 protein. This sample carries more than 500,000 distinct CDR3 sequences, 13% to 15% of them seen once, and the ten largest clones take around 13%. What was sequenced was blood. These receptors were taken from a woman between 35 and 50 years old with Graves' hyperthyroidism. Each CDR3 is given with its conserved first and last residue.

cdr3_length | j_call | v_call | cdr3_aa
16 | TRBJ2-3 | TRBV20-1 | CSAREPDREVTDTQYF
13 | TRBJ2-1 | TRBV12-5 | CASGRLAGGEQFF
16 | TRBJ2-3 | TRBV10-3 | CAISESTQSTTDTQYF
14 | TRBJ2-5 | TRBV2 | CASSGWGNQETQYF
13 | TRBJ1-2 | TRBV30 | CAWRVGQGTGYTF
14 | TRBJ2-7 | TRBV28 | CASSPTGLLYEQYF
18 | TRBJ2-5 | TRBV20-1 | CSAYSGTSGRGSQETQYF
14 | TRBJ2-2 | TRBV3-1 | CASSQVKNTGELFF
13 | TRBJ1-2 | TRBV12-3/TRBV12-4 | CASSSAKIYGYTF
14 | TRBJ1-2 | TRBV20-1 | CSAIQGQGSNGYTF
14 | TRBJ1-2 | TRBV6-1 | CASSPTVFTTGYTF
13 | TRBJ2-3 | TRBV11-1 | CASSSTGLDTQYF
15 | TRBJ2-7 | TRBV18 | CASSPQGLESYEQYF
14 | TRBJ2-7 | TRBV6-5 | CASSYSRTAYEQYF
14 | TRBJ2-1 | TRBV2 | CASPRLAGVDEQFF
15 | TRBJ2-3 | TRBV11-3 | CASSFTSGDPDTQYF
13 | TRBJ2-3 | TRBV5-1 | CASSLGGQYTQYF
15 | TRBJ1-2 | TRBV6-1 | CASSPALGTGYGYTF
16 | TRBJ2-2 | TRBV27 | CASSLGQGVDTGELFF
14 | TRBJ2-7 | TRBV15 | CATSKNLGPYEQYF
15 | TRBJ2-7 | TRBV5-6 | CASSLVGAGGIEQYF
12 | TRBJ1-5 | TRBV12-3/TRBV12-4 | CASSLGQLPQHF